These 2 T cell receptor beta chains originate from one sample sequenced in a study of blood T cell repertoires in COVID-19. Clones were read by immunoSEQ multiplex PCR, and TCRdb kept only the in-frame ones, dropping some. The sample shows approximately 250,000 clones, approximately 86% of them seen only once. What was sequenced was PBMCs or T cells enriched from blood (not recorded which). The receptors stem from a woman in her twenties or thirties who had recovered from COVID-19.

The rearrangement links TRBV7-2 to TRBJ1-1; 9 bases are shared with TRBD1. CDR3 length equals 13 residues. From germline, CDR1 is SGHTA and CDR2 FQGNSA. Trimming removed 5 bases from V and 7 bases from J; junction bases left unmatched: 5. The chain's CDR3 is CASSPQGAGEAFF. CDR3 bases: TGTGCCAGCAGCCCACAGGGGGCCGGTGAAGCTTTCTTT.

The chain employs TRBV9 and TRBJ1-4, with D uncertain. Germline-derived CDR1 and CDR2 are SGDLS and YYNGEE. This CDR3 is 16 amino acids long. Trimming shortened V by 0 bases and J by 6 bases, and 15 bases separated the two germline ends. CDR3 amino acids: CASSVAYRGWDEKLFF. In nucleotides, the CDR3 is TGTGCCAGCAGCGTAGCTTACCGGGGTTGGGATGAAAAACTGTTTTTT.